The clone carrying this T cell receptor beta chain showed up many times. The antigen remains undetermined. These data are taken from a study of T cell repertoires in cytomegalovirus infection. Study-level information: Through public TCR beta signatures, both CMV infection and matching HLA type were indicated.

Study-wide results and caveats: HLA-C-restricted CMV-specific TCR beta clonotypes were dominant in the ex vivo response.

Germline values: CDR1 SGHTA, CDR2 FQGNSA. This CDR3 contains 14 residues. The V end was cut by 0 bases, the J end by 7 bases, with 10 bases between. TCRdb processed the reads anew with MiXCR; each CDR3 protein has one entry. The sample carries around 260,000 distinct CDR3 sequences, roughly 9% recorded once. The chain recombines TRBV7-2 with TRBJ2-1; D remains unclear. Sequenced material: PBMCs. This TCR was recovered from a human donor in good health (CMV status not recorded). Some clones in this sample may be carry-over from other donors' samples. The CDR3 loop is CASSLAIAGNEQFF. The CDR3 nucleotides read TGTGCCAGCAGCTTAGCAATCGCTGGGAATGAGCAGTTCTTC.